This paragraph reports one T cell receptor (beta chain). The antigen remains undetermined. Germline CDR1 is DFQATT and CDR2 is SNEGSKA (reference sequence). This CDR3 comprises 15 residues. This sample is part of a study of T cells expressing NK-cell markers. Across the whole study: Cells sorted as CD3+CD56+NKG2C+, CD3+CD56+NKG2C- and CD3+CD56-NKG2C+ T cells supplied the TCR beta repertoires.

TCRdb reprocessed the 5' RACE reads, with one entry per CDR3 protein and no DNA. This specimen shows 550,000 to 600,000 distinct CDR3 sequences; the ten leading clones hold roughly 3.6%. Whole-study findings and limits: Each of 6 or 7 donors carried dominant NKG2C+ clonotypes accounting for roughly 1.0-7.0% of CD8+ T cells. In a few donors, dominant clonotypes made up about 25-65% of CD3+CD56-NKG2C+ cells.

The chain uses TRBV20-1 and TRBJ2-5; TCRdb's D call, TRBD2, is unchecked because there is no DNA. This TCR was recovered from a man between 18 and 29 years old in good health. Sequencing was performed on blood T cells: a sorted CD56 or NKG2C T cell subset, CD4+ or CD8+ T cells, or bulk PBMC T cells (not recorded which). CDR3 loop: CSATPELAGEETQYF.